This is a list of T cell receptor beta chains from one sample in a study of beta chain features in type 1 diabetes. TCRdb's copy holds only in-frame clones and misses some; the assay was immunoSEQ multiplex PCR. The sample includes around 650,000 clones, roughly an eighth seen only once; the top ten take 0.09% to 0.15%. Material for sequencing was naive CD4+ T cells from blood. The receptors come from a young man with type 1 diabetes. CDR3s include the opening cysteine and the closing phenylalanine or tryptophan. D genes are given only for firm matches. Clone size is not always given. Where it is, it says once, few, many or a class for expanded clones.

D	size	V	J	DNA	CDR3
TRBD1	-	TRBV7-2	TRBJ1-5	TGTGCCAGCAGCTTAGCCGGGACAGGAGGCAATCAGCCCCAGCATTTT	CASSLAGTGGNQPQHF
-	-	TRBV7-2	TRBJ1-5	TGTGCCAGCAGCTTATCAGGCGATCAGCCCCAGCATTTT	CASSLSGDQPQHF
-	-	TRBV5-1	TRBJ1-2	TGCGCCAGCAGCTTGACCCTTGCCAGACAAAACTATGGCTACACCTTC	CASSLTLARQNYGYTF
-	-	TRBV4-2	TRBJ1-1	TGTGCCAGCAGCCAAGCGGGGGGAGGAGAGGGTAAGGCCACTGAAGCTTTCTTT	CASSQAGGGEGKATEAFF
-	-	TRBV27	TRBJ2-2	TGTGCCAGCAGTTTACTCCAGGGGCGGAACACCGGGGAGCTGTTTTTT	CASSLLQGRNTGELFF
TRBD2	few	TRBV30	TRBJ2-3	TGTGCCTGGGCGACTAGCGGGGCAGATACGCAGTATTTT	CAWATSGADTQYF
-	few	TRBV5-6	TRBJ1-1	TGTGCCAGCAGCTACCCTGGACAGCTCCGGGGTGAAGCTTTCTTT	CASSYPGQLRGEAFF
-	-	TRBV19	TRBJ2-1	TGTGCCAGTAGTACCACCGGGGGGCCGGGGAATGAGCAGTTCTTC	CASSTTGGPGNEQFF
-	-	TRBV30	TRBJ1-5	TGTGCCTGGAGTGCCGCGAATCAGCCCCAGCATTTT	CAWSAANQPQHF
-	-	TRBV20-1	TRBJ2-5	TGCAGTGCCCATCGGCAAGAGACCCAGTACTTC	CSAHRQETQYF
TRBD1	-	TRBV19	TRBJ1-2	TGTGCCAGTAGTGCGGGGACAGGGGTGAACTATGGCTACACCTTC	CASSAGTGVNYGYTF
-	few	TRBV7-9	TRBJ2-7	TGTGCCAGCAGCTTAGCGTCTACAGGACCTTCCTACGAGCAGTACTTC	CASSLASTGPSYEQYF
-	-	TRBV6-5	TRBJ1-2	TGTGCCAGCAGTACCCGGGGGATTTATGGCTACACCTTC	CASSTRGIYGYTF
TRBD1	-	TRBV7-9	TRBJ2-7	TGTGCCAGCAGCTACCCTACAGGGGGCAGATACGAGCAGTACTTC	CASSYPTGGRYEQYF
TRBD1	-	TRBV4-3	TRBJ1-4	TGCGCCAGCAGCCAAGTAACAGGGGATAATGAAAAACTGTTTTTT	CASSQVTGDNEKLFF
-	few	TRBV12-5	TRBJ2-5	TGTGCTAGTGGTTTGGGGACTCAAGAGACCCAGTACTTC	CASGLGTQETQYF
-	-	TRBV29-1	TRBJ2-7	TGCAGCGTTGAGGGGGACACCGAGCAGTACTTC	CSVEGDTEQYF
TRBD2	few	TRBV9	TRBJ2-1	TGTGCCAGCAGCGTAACCAGCGGGGGCCTATACAATGAGCAGTTCTTC	CASSVTSGGLYNEQFF
TRBD1	-	TRBV11-2	TRBJ1-1	TGTGCCAGCAGCACCAGACAGGGCTTGACTGAAGCTTTCTTT	CASSTRQGLTEAFF
TRBD2	many	TRBV4-3	TRBJ2-3	TGCGCCAGCAGCCAACTAGCGGGGACCACAGATACGCAGTATTTT	CASSQLAGTTDTQYF
-	-	TRBV7-9	TRBJ1-1	TGTGCCAGCAGCTCCTTCCGGACAGCGAACACTGAAGCTTTCTTT	CASSSFRTANTEAFF
-	-	TRBV4-1	TRBJ2-1	TGCGCCAGCAGCCAAGAGTCTTGGCAAGGGAAGATCTTC	CASSQESWQGKIF
TRBD1	once	TRBV5-1	TRBJ2-5	TGCGCCAGCGGGGGACAGGGAGGGGAGACCCAGTACTTC	CASGGQGGETQYF